This TCR beta chain is drawn from a study of spatial heterogeneity in lung cancer. The study's findings and limits: Whereas they appeared in blood less at follow-up, ubiquitous expanded tumor TCRs appeared there more at resection.

The presence of a unique molecular identifier marked each TCR cDNA molecule. TCRdb recomputed calls from the 5' RACE reads with MiXCR, one row per CDR3 protein. The sample comprises roughly 50,000 distinct CDR3 sequences, roughly 7.6% of which are singletons, and about 12% rests with the top ten. On this clonotype: Its matching antigen is unknown.

Specified time point: sample taken at primary tumor resection. In each case, whole RNA from tumor, nontumor lung or frozen PBMC was sequenced unsorted. Untreated early-stage non-small cell lung cancer patients, around 70 in total, were the donors. The germline V gene encodes CDR1 KGHDR and CDR2 SFDVKD. The V gene end was trimmed by 11 bases and the J gene end by 7 bases; junction bases not matched to a gene: 6. The CDR3 contains 14 residues. Sequenced material: PBMCs, taken at surgery. The V and J genes are TRBV24-1 and TRBJ2-1, with 14 nucleotides matching TRBD2. The TCR sequence derives from a female donor with early-stage non-small cell lung cancer. The CDR3 loop is CASATSGGANEQFF. CDR3 nucleotides: TGTGCCAGCGCGACTAGCGGGGGGGCTAATGAGCAGTTCTTC.